Following are 21 T cell receptor beta chains from one sample sequenced in a study of CD8 T cells in ankylosing spondylitis. TCRdb passed the 5' RACE reads through MiXCR, listing each CDR3 protein once. Of approximately 220,000 distinct CDR3 sequences in the sample, about 26% were seen once. Sequencing input: blood, either unsorted or a sorted T cell fraction (not recorded which). The receptors were gathered from a male donor with ankylosing spondylitis or in good health (not recorded which).

The CDR3 spells CASSLQGAGTQYF. In DNA, the CDR3 is TGTGCCAGCAGCTTACAGGGCGCAGGTACGCAGTATTTT. This sequence joins TRBV7-2 and TRBJ2-3; the D gene is possibly TRBD1 (5 bases). The germline gives CDR1 SGHTA, CDR2 FQGNSA. The CDR3 is made up of 13 amino acids. Trimming shortened V by 2 bases and J by 8 bases, and 11 bases separated the two germline ends.

This clonotype was recorded many times. The rearrangement links TRBV7-8 to TRBJ1-6; 8 positions match TRBD1. The CDR3 runs 15 residues. Germline V CDR1 and CDR2: SGHVS, FQNEAQ. With 2 bases clipped from V and 9 bases from J, the junction kept 6 bases outside the gene matches. In DNA, the CDR3 is TGTGCCAGCAGCTTACCAGGGGGCTTTGTTTCACCCCTCCACTTT. Residues: CASSLPGGFVSPLHF.

In regard to this clonotype: This may be a read error: a much more frequent sequence differs by one nucleotide. In this CDR3 the conserved last residue, phenylalanine or tryptophan, is missing, so a read error is likely. The chain joins TRBV7-3 to TRBJ2-2, with 9 bases aligning to TRBD1. J gave up 6 bases and V 4 bases, and 3 bases lay outside the gene matches. This CDR3 region has 14 residues. The germline V gene has CDR1 SGHTA and CDR2 FQGTGA. The CDR3 sequence is CASSSRQGAGELFL. CDR3 in DNA: TGTGCCAGCAGCTCGAGACAGGGGGCCGGGGAGCTGTTTCTT.

This clonotype was recorded at least ten times. This sequence joins TRBV10-3 and TRBJ2-5; TRBD2 is a possible D gene (6 bases). The V end was cut by 11 bases, the J end by 2 bases, with 21 bases between. CDR3 size: 15 residues. Germline V gives CDR1 ENHRY, CDR2 SYGVKD. The CDR3 DNA sequence: TGTGCCCCCTACTCTCTCGCGGGATGTCAAGAGACCCAGTACTTC. Encoded protein: CAPYSLAGCQETQYF.

The rearrangement uses TRBV7-9 and TRBJ2-5; TRBD2 aligns across 10 bases. The ends lost 5 bases at V and 5 bases at J; junction bases unmatched: 8. Looked up from germline, CDR1 is SEHNR and CDR2 is FQNEAQ (reference sequence). The CDR3 contains 15 residues. The CDR3 reads CASSLLAGVVETQYF. The CDR3 DNA reads TGTGCCAGCAGCCTTCTAGCGGGAGTTGTGGAGACCCAGTACTTC. Full variable domain (rest looked up from reference TRBV7-9 and TRBJ2-5): DTGVSQNPRHKITKRGQNVTFRCDPISEHNRLYWYRQTLGQGPEFLTYFQNEAQLEKSRLLSDRFSAERPKGSFSTLEIQRTEQGDSAMYLCASSLLAGVVETQYFGPGTRLLVL.

The chain recombines TRBV5-1 with TRBJ2-7, with 7 nucleotides matching TRBD1. V lost 4 bases, J lost 10 bases, and 11 bases stayed unmatched. The CDR3 runs to 13 residues. Germline V lookup: CDR1 SGHRS, CDR2 YFSETQ. The CDR3 sequence: CASSQIRDSEQYF. In nucleotides, the CDR3 is TGCGCCAGCAGCCAGATACGGGACAGCGAACAGTACTTC.

This clonotype was counted a few times. This chain joins TRBV29-1 and TRBJ2-5; the match to TRBD2 covers 13 bases. The CDR3 has 15 residues. Trimming at V came to 4 bases and at J to 5 bases, leaving 7 bases not matched to a gene. CDR1 is SQVTM and CDR2 is ANQGSEA in the germline V gene. The CDR3 DNA reads as TGCAGCGTTGGCGGACTAGCGGGAGTGTGGGAGACCCAGTACTTC. It yields the protein CSVGGLAGVWETQYF.

The rearrangement uses TRBV9 and TRBJ2-1; D unresolved. The CDR3 is made up of 13 amino acids. The germline V gene encodes CDR1 SGDLS and CDR2 YYNGEE. The V end was cut by 4 bases, the J end by 7 bases, with 12 bases between. CDR3 DNA: TGTGCCAGCAGCTGGATCGGCGTTAATGAGCAGTTCTTC. This sequence encodes CASSWIGVNEQFF.

This clonotype has a count of ten or more. The J gene is TRBJ2-2, the V gene TRBV24-1, with 8 bases identical to TRBD2. The CDR3 length is 15 residues. From germline, CDR1 is KGHDR and CDR2 SFDVKD. V lost 5 bases, J lost 5 bases, and 6 bases stayed unmatched. This CDR3 is CATSAWGLGTGELFF. CDR3 coding DNA: TGTGCCACCAGTGCCTGGGGACTAGGTACCGGGGAGCTGTTTTTT.

This clonotype was seen repeatedly, ten times or more. This sequence joins TRBV7-3 and TRBJ1-6, with D perhaps matching TRBD1 (5 bases). Between the trimmed V and J ends, which lost 2 bases and 6 bases, there was a span of 8 bases. Germline V gene lookup returns CDR1 SGHTA and CDR2 FQGTGA. This CDR3 spans 14 amino acids. CDR3 nucleotides: TGTGCCAGCAGCTTAGGACATCCTAATTCACCCCTCCACTTT. This gives the protein CASSLGHPNSPLHF. Full variable domain (missing parts from reference TRBV7-3 and TRBJ1-6): GAGVSQTPSNKVTEKGKYVELRCDPISGHTALYWYRQSLGQGPEFLIYFQGTGAADDSGLPNDRFFAVRPEGSVSTLKIQRTERGDSAVYLCASSLGHPNSPLHFGNGTRLTVT.

This chain uses TRBV12-3 or TRBV12-4 with TRBJ2-5; no firm D call. V shed 7 bases and J shed 4 bases, with 10 bases lying between them. This CDR3 region has 12 residues. The chain's CDR3 is CASTSRRETQYF. CDR3 nucleotides: TGTGCCAGCACCTCACGCCGAGAGACCCAGTACTTC.

The chain is built from TRBV20-1 and TRBJ1-1; 7 bases fit TRBD1. There are 14 residues in the CDR3. CDR1 and CDR2 (germline): DFQATT, SNEGSKA (reference sequence). The trim removed 0 bases at V and 2 bases at J, leaving 3 bases unmatched. CDR3 in amino acids: CSARDYRGNTEAFF. The CDR3 DNA is TGCAGTGCTAGAGATTACAGGGGCAACACTGAAGCTTTCTTT.

This clonotype was recorded a few times. The chain recombines TRBV6-5 with TRBJ2-1, with TRBD1 matching over 9 bases. Germline V CDR1 and CDR2: MNHEY, SVGAGI. The V segment lost 0 bases and the J segment 2 bases; nucleotides outside the gene matches: 5. CDR3 length equals 17 residues. The CDR3 DNA is TGTGCCAGCAGTTACTCGAGGACAGGGGCCCCCTACAATGAGCAGTTCTTC. It yields the protein CASSYSRTGAPYNEQFF.

This clonotype showed up many times. This chain joins TRBV4-1 and TRBJ2-1; 11 bases line up with TRBD2. Germline V gene lookup returns CDR1 MGHRA and CDR2 YSYEKL. The junction had 4 bases not matched to a gene; V was cut back by 5 bases and J by 1 base. The CDR3 extends over 16 amino acids. CDR3 sequence reads: CASSGIAGGSYNEQFF. DNA of the CDR3: TGCGCCAGCAGCGGAATAGCGGGAGGGTCCTACAATGAGCAGTTCTTC.

The sample holds many counts of this clonotype. The CDR3 DNA reads as TGTGCCAGCAGCCAAGATTTGGGGCAGGGAATAGGAAACACCATATATTTT. It specifies CASSQDLGQGIGNTIYF. The chain combines TRBV4-2 with TRBJ1-3; D possibly corresponds to TRBD1 (5 bases). There are 17 residues in the CDR3. Germline CDR1 reads LGHNA; CDR2 reads YNFKEQ. The V end lost 0 bases, the J end lost 4 bases, and 16 bases lay between the germline ends.

CDR3 amino acids: CSARVAKRETQYF. The CDR3 nucleotides are TGCAGTGCTAGAGTGGCCAAAAGGGAGACCCAGTACTTC. The chain joins TRBV20-1 to TRBJ2-5; no firm D call. The length of the CDR3 is 13 residues. Germline CDR1 DFQATT, CDR2 SNEGSKA (reference sequence). V lost 1 base to trimming and J lost 5 bases, with 11 bases between them.

This clonotype was counted ten times or more. The rearrangement links TRBV10-3 to TRBJ1-2; TRBD1 agrees at 9 bases. CDR3 length: 14 residues. The V segment lost 6 bases and the J segment 3 bases; nucleotides outside the gene matches: 5. Looked up from germline, CDR1 is ENHRY and CDR2 is SYGVKD. The CDR3 reads CAIRQGQGDYGYTF. The CDR3 nucleotides are TGTGCCATCAGGCAGGGACAGGGAGACTATGGCTACACCTTC.

The V call is TRBV6-5, the J call TRBJ1-1; 8 nucleotides align to TRBD1. The germline gives CDR1 MNHEY, CDR2 SVGAGI. This CDR3 is 18 amino acids long. After removal of 0 bases from V and 1 base from J, the junction contained 10 bases not matched to a gene. The CDR3 DNA is TGTGCCAGCAGTTACTCAAGGTCGCAGGGGGCTTCGAACACTGAAGCTTTCTTT. It codes for CASSYSRSQGASNTEAFF.

J is TRBJ2-1 and V is TRBV29-1; 13 bases are shared with TRBD2. V lost 6 bases and J lost 8; bases outside the gene matches: 10. This CDR3 has 15 residues. The germline V gene has CDR1 SQVTM and CDR2 ANQGSEA. This CDR3 is CSVAQTSGRRDEQFF. The CDR3, as DNA: TGCAGCGTCGCTCAGACTAGCGGGAGGCGGGATGAGCAGTTCTTC.

This clonotype showed up many times. The chain has TRBV10-3 and TRBJ2-7; the match to TRBD2 covers 7 bases. CDR3 size: 16 residues. Germline lookup yields CDR1 ENHRY and CDR2 SYGVKD. Unmatched junction bases numbered 7, after V lost 2 bases and J lost 0 bases. The CDR3 spells CAISEAPSGSSYEQYF. The CDR3 DNA is TGTGCCATCAGTGAGGCCCCTAGCGGAAGCTCCTACGAGCAGTACTTC.

This clonotype was counted between two and nine times. The chain carries TRBV6-1 and TRBJ2-1; D tentatively fits TRBD1 or TRBD2 (5 bases each). This CDR3 region has 13 residues. The V gene's germline CDR1 is MNHNS and CDR2 SASEGT. V was trimmed by 7 bases and J by 5 bases, leaving 12 bases between them. CDR3 amino acids: CASNGGRHNEQFF. In DNA form, the CDR3 reads TGTGCCAGCAATGGGGGTAGACACAATGAGCAGTTCTTC.